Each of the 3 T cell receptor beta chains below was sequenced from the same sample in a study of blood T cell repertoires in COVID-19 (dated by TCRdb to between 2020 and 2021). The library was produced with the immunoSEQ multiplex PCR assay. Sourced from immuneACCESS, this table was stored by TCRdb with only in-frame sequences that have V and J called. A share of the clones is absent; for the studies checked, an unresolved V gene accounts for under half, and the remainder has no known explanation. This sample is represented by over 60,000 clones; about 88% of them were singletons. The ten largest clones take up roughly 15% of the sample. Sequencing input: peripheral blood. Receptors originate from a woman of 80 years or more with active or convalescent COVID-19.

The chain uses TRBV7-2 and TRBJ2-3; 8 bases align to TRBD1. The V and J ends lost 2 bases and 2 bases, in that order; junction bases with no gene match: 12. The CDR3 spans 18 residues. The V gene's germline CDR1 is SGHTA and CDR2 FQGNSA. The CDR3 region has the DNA TGTGCCAGCAGCTTAATGACAGGGGTCGGGAGTTCCACAGATACGCAGTATTTT. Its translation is CASSLMTGVGSSTDTQYF.

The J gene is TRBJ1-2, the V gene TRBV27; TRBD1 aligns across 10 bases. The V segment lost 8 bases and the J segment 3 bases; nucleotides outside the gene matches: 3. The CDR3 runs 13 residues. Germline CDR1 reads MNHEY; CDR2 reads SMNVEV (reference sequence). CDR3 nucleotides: TGTGCCAGCCGGGACAGGGGCCACTATGGCTACACCTTC. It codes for CASRDRGHYGYTF.

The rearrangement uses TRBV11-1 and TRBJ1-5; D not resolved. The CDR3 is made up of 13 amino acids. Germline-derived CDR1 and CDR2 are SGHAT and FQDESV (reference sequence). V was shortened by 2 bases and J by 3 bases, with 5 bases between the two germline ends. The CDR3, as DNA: TGTGCCAGCAGCTTAACGGTCAATCAGCCCCAGCATTTT. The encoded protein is CASSLTVNQPQHF.